This T cell receptor beta chain originates from a study of blood T cell repertoires in COVID-19. Study-wide background: Samples of COVID-19 (acute and convalescent) were obtained from the United States, Italy and Spain.

Here immunoSEQ multiplex PCR was the method, and the copy in TCRdb shows in-frame clones only, minus some. The repertoire holds 300,000 to 500,000 clones, with roughly 90% as singletons. Enrollees, about 18 to 90 years old, lived in 24 US areas. Assignments of participants to cohorts depended upon their own reported clinical history. CDR1 KGHDR and CDR2 SFDVKD come from the germline V gene. This CDR3 has 14 residues. The ends were cut back, 3 bases at V and 5 bases at J, with 12 bases in the middle. V gene TRBV24-1 combines with J gene TRBJ2-5; D gene ambiguous. The clonotype comes from a woman in her thirties with acute COVID-19. The sample taken for sequencing was PBMCs or T cells enriched from blood (not recorded which). The CDR3 coding sequence is TGTGCCACCAGTGATCCATCGTCAGCGGAGACCCAGTACTTC. Its translation: CATSDPSSAETQYF.